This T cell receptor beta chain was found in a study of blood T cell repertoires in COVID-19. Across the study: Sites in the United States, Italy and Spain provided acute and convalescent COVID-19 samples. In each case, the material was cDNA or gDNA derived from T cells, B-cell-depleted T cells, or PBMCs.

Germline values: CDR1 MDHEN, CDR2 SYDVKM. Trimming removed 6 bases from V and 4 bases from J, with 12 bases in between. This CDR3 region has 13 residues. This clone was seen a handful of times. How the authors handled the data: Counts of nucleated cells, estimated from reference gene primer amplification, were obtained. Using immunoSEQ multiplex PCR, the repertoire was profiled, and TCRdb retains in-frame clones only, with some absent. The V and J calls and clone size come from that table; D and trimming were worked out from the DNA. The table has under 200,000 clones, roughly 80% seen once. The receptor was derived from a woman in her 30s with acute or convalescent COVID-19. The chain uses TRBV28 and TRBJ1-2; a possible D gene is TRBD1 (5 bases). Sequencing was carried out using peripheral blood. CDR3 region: CASRGGTVYGYTF. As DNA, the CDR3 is TGTGCCAGCAGGGGAGGGACTGTCTATGGCTACACCTTC.